Listed below are T cell receptor beta chains from one sample, sequenced in a study of T cell changes during pregnancy in multiple sclerosis. TCRdb keeps only in-frame clones here, not all; method: immunoSEQ multiplex PCR. The sample lists around 42,000 clones, about 90% occurring once. Sequenced here: CD4+ T cells from peripheral blood mononuclear cells, sampled in the second trimester of pregnancy. The receptors stem from a female donor in good health, enrolled as a control in a pregnancy study. Each CDR3 is given with its conserved first and last residue. The D gene is left open where the match is weak. Expanded clones are given a class, and other clones once, few, many or no size at all.

j_call: TRBJ2-3; d_call: TRBD2; v_call: TRBV5-3; clone_size: -; cdr3_aa: CARSLSRREPTDTQYF; cdr3_nt: TGTGCCAGAAGCTTATCTAGGCGGGAGCCCACAGATACGCAGTATTTT
j_call: TRBJ1-1; d_call: -; v_call: TRBV10-2; clone_size: -; cdr3_aa: CASRLNRNTEAFF; cdr3_nt: TGCGCCAGCAGGCTAAACAGAAACACTGAAGCTTTCTTT
j_call: TRBJ1-4; d_call: -; v_call: TRBV28; clone_size: once; cdr3_aa: CASSSGSGSSNEKLFF; cdr3_nt: TGTGCCAGCAGCTCGGGTTCCGGGTCTTCTAATGAAAAACTGTTTTTT
j_call: TRBJ1-6; d_call: TRBD1; v_call: TRBV25-1; clone_size: -; cdr3_aa: CAIQDRGDSPLHF; cdr3_nt: TGTGCCATCCAAGACAGGGGTGATTCACCCCTCCACTTT
j_call: TRBJ2-3; d_call: -; v_call: TRBV18; clone_size: few; cdr3_aa: CASSPVSTDTQYF; cdr3_nt: TGTGCCAGCTCACCAGTAAGCACAGATACGCAGTATTTT
j_call: TRBJ2-7; d_call: -; v_call: TRBV6-6; clone_size: -; cdr3_aa: CASTPAGQFSPYEQYF; cdr3_nt: TGTGCCAGCACCCCCGCTGGACAGTTCTCGCCCTACGAGCAGTACTTC
j_call: TRBJ1-6; d_call: -; v_call: TRBV2; clone_size: -; cdr3_aa: CASSGQGKNSPLHF; cdr3_nt: TGTGCCAGCAGTGGCCAGGGGAAAAATTCACCCCTCCACTTT
j_call: TRBJ2-7; d_call: -; v_call: TRBV7-2; clone_size: -; cdr3_aa: CASSTQQGSHEQYF; cdr3_nt: TGTGCCAGCAGCACTCAACAGGGTTCCCACGAGCAGTACTTC
j_call: TRBJ1-4; d_call: TRBD1; v_call: TRBV30; clone_size: -; cdr3_aa: CAWSFAGGWVNEKLFF; cdr3_nt: TGTGCCTGGAGCTTCGCAGGGGGCTGGGTAAATGAAAAACTGTTTTTT
j_call: TRBJ1-2; d_call: TRBD1; v_call: TRBV7-2; clone_size: -; cdr3_aa: CASSLDRGLGYTF; cdr3_nt: TGTGCCAGCAGCCTGGACAGGGGGCTTGGCTACACCTTC
j_call: TRBJ2-7; d_call: -; v_call: TRBV20-1; clone_size: -; cdr3_aa: CSATGLYEQYF; cdr3_nt: TGCAGTGCCACGGGACTCTACGAGCAGTACTTC
j_call: TRBJ1-1; d_call: -; v_call: TRBV10-3; clone_size: -; cdr3_aa: CAIRPGANTEAFF; cdr3_nt: TGTGCCATCAGGCCGGGAGCTAACACTGAAGCTTTCTTT
j_call: TRBJ1-5; d_call: TRBD1; v_call: TRBV19; clone_size: -; cdr3_aa: CATSRTGANQPQHF; cdr3_nt: TGTGCCACCTCCCGGACAGGGGCGAATCAGCCCCAGCATTTT
j_call: TRBJ2-5; d_call: -; v_call: TRBV19; clone_size: -; cdr3_aa: CASSVRGETQYF; cdr3_nt: TGTGCCAGTAGCGTCAGGGGAGAGACCCAGTACTTC
j_call: TRBJ1-2; d_call: -; v_call: TRBV29-1; clone_size: -; cdr3_aa: CSAGARYGYTF; cdr3_nt: TGCAGCGCAGGGGCCAGATATGGCTACACCTTC
j_call: TRBJ2-4; d_call: TRBD1; v_call: TRBV27; clone_size: -; cdr3_aa: CASSRDRTIQYF; cdr3_nt: TGTGCCAGCAGCCGGGACAGGACCATTCAGTACTTC
j_call: TRBJ2-1; d_call: TRBD2; v_call: TRBV7-9; clone_size: -; cdr3_aa: CASSLGTSGSYEQFF; cdr3_nt: TGTGCCAGCAGCTTAGGGACTAGCGGGAGTTATGAGCAGTTCTTC
j_call: TRBJ2-7; d_call: -; v_call: TRBV21-1; clone_size: -; cdr3_aa: CASSNFFGRHPEQYF; cdr3_nt: TGTGCCAGCAGCAACTTTTTCGGCAGGCACCCCGAGCAGTACTTC
j_call: TRBJ1-1; d_call: -; v_call: TRBV30; clone_size: -; cdr3_aa: CAGGLNEAFF; cdr3_nt: TGTGCCGGGGGGTTGAATGAAGCTTTCTTT
j_call: TRBJ2-1; d_call: -; v_call: TRBV7-8; clone_size: -; cdr3_aa: CASSLDYYNEQFF; cdr3_nt: TGTGCCAGCAGCTTAGACTACTACAATGAGCAGTTCTTC
j_call: TRBJ1-4; d_call: TRBD1; v_call: TRBV2; clone_size: once; cdr3_aa: CASLRDRGREKLFF; cdr3_nt: TGTGCCAGCCTCCGGGACAGGGGACGTGAAAAACTGTTTTTT
j_call: TRBJ2-5; d_call: TRBD2; v_call: TRBV15; clone_size: few; cdr3_aa: CATSSWRERSIQETQYF; cdr3_nt: TGTGCCACCAGCAGCTGGCGGGAGCGGAGCATTCAAGAGACCCAGTACTTC
j_call: TRBJ2-1; d_call: TRBD2; v_call: TRBV7-2; clone_size: -; cdr3_aa: CASSLVRILAGGGEQFF; cdr3_nt: TGTGCCAGCAGCTTAGTGCGGATACTAGCGGGAGGGGGGGAGCAGTTCTTC
j_call: TRBJ2-5; d_call: TRBD2; v_call: TRBV7-9; clone_size: -; cdr3_aa: CASSWISGGAGTQYF; cdr3_nt: TGTGCCAGCAGCTGGATTAGCGGGGGGGCGGGGACCCAGTACTTC
j_call: TRBJ2-5; d_call: -; v_call: TRBV25-1; clone_size: -; cdr3_aa: CASSGGGAGQETQYF; cdr3_nt: TGTGCCAGCAGTGGTGGGGGGGCGGGGCAAGAGACCCAGTACTTC
j_call: TRBJ1-3; d_call: -; v_call: TRBV10-1; clone_size: -; cdr3_aa: CASSPGAGNTIYF; cdr3_nt: TGCGCCAGCAGTCCAGGTGCTGGAAACACCATATATTTT
j_call: TRBJ2-7; d_call: TRBD2; v_call: TRBV7-9; clone_size: -; cdr3_aa: CASSLVGARRERHEQYF; cdr3_nt: TGTGCCAGCAGCTTAGTAGGGGCTCGGCGGGAGAGGCACGAGCAGTACTTC
j_call: TRBJ1-2; d_call: -; v_call: TRBV7-2; clone_size: once; cdr3_aa: CASSYQWGGGGYTF; cdr3_nt: TGTGCCAGCAGCTATCAGTGGGGGGGCGGGGGCTACACCTTC
j_call: TRBJ1-2; d_call: -; v_call: TRBV10-1; clone_size: -; cdr3_aa: CASSPGARYGYTF; cdr3_nt: TGCGCCAGCTCCCCAGGGGCCCGCTATGGCTACACCTTC
j_call: TRBJ2-3; d_call: -; v_call: TRBV28; clone_size: once; cdr3_aa: CASSLMRGNTDTQYF; cdr3_nt: TGTGCCAGCAGTTTAATGCGGGGTAACACAGATACGCAGTATTTT
j_call: TRBJ1-2; d_call: TRBD1; v_call: TRBV19; clone_size: -; cdr3_aa: CASSLRTGYYGYTF; cdr3_nt: TGTGCCAGTAGTCTACGGACAGGGTACTATGGCTACACCTTC
j_call: TRBJ1-2; d_call: -; v_call: TRBV9; clone_size: -; cdr3_aa: CASSVTGTGYTF; cdr3_nt: TGTGCCAGCAGCGTAACAGGGACGGGCTACACCTTC
j_call: TRBJ2-1; d_call: TRBD2; v_call: TRBV7-3; clone_size: -; cdr3_aa: CASSPGTSGEQFF; cdr3_nt: TGTGCCAGCAGCCCAGGGACTAGCGGGGAGCAGTTCTTC
j_call: TRBJ2-7; d_call: TRBD1; v_call: TRBV25-1; clone_size: -; cdr3_aa: CASSERGRYEQYF; cdr3_nt: TGTGCCAGCAGTGAGAGGGGGCGCTACGAGCAGTACTTC
j_call: TRBJ2-3; d_call: TRBD2; v_call: TRBV5-1; clone_size: -; cdr3_aa: CASSSAGGASGDTQYF; cdr3_nt: TGCGCCAGCAGCTCGGCCGGGGGGGCCTCGGGAGATACGCAGTATTTT
j_call: TRBJ2-2; d_call: -; v_call: TRBV4-1; clone_size: -; cdr3_aa: CASSQGATGDRELFF; cdr3_nt: TGCGCCAGCAGCCAAGGGGCGACAGGTGACCGGGAGCTGTTTTTT
j_call: TRBJ1-6; d_call: TRBD1; v_call: TRBV30; clone_size: -; cdr3_aa: CAWSVTGGDSPLHF; cdr3_nt: TGTGCCTGGAGTGTAACAGGGGGAGATTCACCCCTCCACTTT